One and the same sample provided the 22 T cell receptor beta chains below, sequenced in a study of PD-L1 blockade in urothelial cancer. Profiling relied on immunoSEQ multiplex PCR, and the TCRdb table lists in-frame clones only, not all of them. This table holds about 51,000 clones, approximately 86% found once. This specimen consisted of PBMCs, obtained around atezolizumab (anti-PD-L1) treatment. These receptors were collected from a man in his sixties with urothelial cancer.

V and J are TRBV5-4 and TRBJ2-1; 8 bases match TRBD2. Germline loops: CDR1 SGHNT, CDR2 YYREEE (reference sequence). The CDR3 length is 16 residues. Unmatched junction bases numbered 5, after V lost 0 bases and J lost 3 bases. Here the CDR3 DNA reads TGTGCCAGCAGCTTGGTGACGGGAGGGCTCTACAATGAGCAGTTCTTC. It specifies CASSLVTGGLYNEQFF.

The table lists this clone with a count of one. The chain employs TRBV28 and TRBJ2-7, with TRBD1 identical over 8 bases. The CDR3 length is 14 residues. Losses at the gene ends were 3 bases for V and 2 bases for J; bases not matched to a gene: 3. Germline CDR1 and CDR2: MDHEN and SYDVKM. CDR3 DNA: TGTGCCAGCAGTTTTACGGACAGGGCCTACGAGCAGTACTTC. Its translation is CASSFTDRAYEQYF.

J is TRBJ2-2 and V is TRBV19, with 7 bases that match TRBD1. The CDR3 runs to 14 residues. CDR1 is LNHDA and CDR2 is SQIVND in the germline V gene (reference sequence). The trim removed 3 bases at V and 5 bases at J, leaving 3 bases unmatched. The CDR3 nucleotides read TGTGCCAGTAGTATCACAGGGGTGACCGGGGAGCTGTTTTTT. Its translation is CASSITGVTGELFF.

The rearrangement links TRBV18 to TRBJ2-3, with D perhaps TRBD2 (5 bases). The V end was cut by 0 bases, the J end by 4 bases, with 5 bases between. Germline loops: CDR1 KGHSH, CDR2 LQKENI. The CDR3 has 13 amino acids. DNA of the CDR3: TGTGCCAGCTCACCACCGGGAGCAGATACGCAGTATTTT. Its translation is CASSPPGADTQYF.

In this sample, this clone turned up a few times. The genes are TRBV19 and TRBJ1-1, with TRBD1 matching 10 bases. CDR3 length equals 15 residues. The germline CDR1 and CDR2 sequences are LNHDA and SQIVND (reference sequence). Losses at the gene ends were 6 bases for V and 4 bases for J; bases not matched to a gene: 8. The CDR3 nucleotides read TGTGCCAGTAGCAGGACAGGGGGTTGGGGCACTGAAGCTTTCTTT. Protein sequence: CASSRTGGWGTEAFF.

This chain connects TRBV5-6 to TRBJ2-1; 12 bases fit TRBD2. V lost 3 bases to trimming and J lost 8 bases; unmatched junction nucleotides: 18. The CDR3 has 19 residues. In germline, CDR1 is SGHDT, CDR2 YYEEEE. In DNA, the CDR3 is TGTGCCAGCAGCTCTTTAAAACTAGCGGGAGGAAGGGGGTCGTATGAGCAGTTCTTC. Translating gives CASSSLKLAGGRGSYEQFF.

This clone was counted a single time. The rearrangement joins TRBV2 to TRBJ1-4, with 7 bases that match TRBD1. Germline-derived CDR1 and CDR2 are SNHLY and FYNNEI. The CDR3 runs to 14 residues. The ends lost 5 bases at V and 8 bases at J; junction bases unmatched: 8. CDR3 protein: CASSWDSAWEKLFF. The CDR3 DNA reads as TGTGCCAGCAGTTGGGACAGTGCGTGGGAAAAACTGTTTTTT.

The rearrangement uses TRBV7-2 and TRBJ2-7, with D possibly TRBD1 on 5 matching bases. CDR1 SGHTA and CDR2 FQGNSA come from the germline V gene. The CDR3 is 15 residues long. Trimming stripped 6 bases from V and 0 bases from J, with 15 bases between. DNA for the CDR3: TGTGCCAGCAGTCCCAGGGCTCATCTCTCCTACGAGCAGTACTTC. It is translated as CASSPRAHLSYEQYF.

This chain connects TRBV4-3 to TRBJ1-1, with D unclear. Trimming stripped 0 bases from V and 5 bases from J, with 13 bases between. This CDR3 contains 15 residues. CDR1 is LGHNA, CDR2 YSLEER, per germline. The CDR3 DNA follows: TGCGCCAGCAGCCAAGATTCCTTTCCGCGGACTGAAGCTTTCTTT. Its translation: CASSQDSFPRTEAFF.

This clone was observed a single time. The V call is TRBV6-4, the J call TRBJ1-6; tentatively, D is TRBD1 (5 bases). Germline loops: CDR1 MRHNA, CDR2 SNTAGT. V was clipped by 6 bases and J by 7 bases, with 13 bases between them. This CDR3 is built from 14 residues. The CDR3 sequence: CASRSRDFNSPLHF. CDR3 bases: TGTGCCAGCAGGAGCCGGGACTTCAATTCACCCCTCCACTTT.

This chain connects TRBV13 to TRBJ1-1; no clear D. The CDR3 consists of 13 residues. Germline V lookup: CDR1 PRHDT, CDR2 FYEKMQ (reference sequence). Trimming cost V 3 bases and J 5 bases, with 10 bases left between them. The CDR3: CASSFLLKTEAFF. CDR3 DNA: TGTGCCAGCAGCTTCCTACTAAAGACTGAAGCTTTCTTT.

CDR3 region: CASSLDTGRASYEQYF. CDR3 coding DNA: TGCGCCAGCAGCTTGGATACTGGCAGGGCCTCCTACGAGCAGTACTTC. V and J are TRBV5-1 and TRBJ2-7; a weak D match, TRBD1 (5 bases). The CDR3 extends over 16 amino acids. V was pared by 0 bases and J by 0 bases, with 13 bases between. CDR1 and CDR2 (germline): SGHRS, YFSETQ.

J is TRBJ2-5 and V is TRBV13; 7 positions agree with TRBD2. The CDR3 loop spans 16 amino acids. CDR1 PRHDT and CDR2 FYEKMQ come from the germline V gene (reference sequence). Trimming removed 3 bases from V and 5 bases from J; junction bases left unmatched: 12. The CDR3, as DNA: TGTGCCAGCAGCTTGGGAGGGGATGGAAAAGGGGAGACCCAGTACTTC. Translation gives CASSLGGDGKGETQYF. The full variable domain, with the rest looked up from reference TRBV13 and TRBJ2-5, is AAGVIQSPRHLIKEKRETATLKCYPIPRHDTVYWYQQGPGQDPQFLISFYEKMQSDKGSIPDRFSAQQFSDYHSELNMSSLELGDSALYFCASSLGGDGKGETQYFGPGTRLLVL.

This clone was found a few times. This chain links TRBV18 with TRBJ1-1; 9 positions match TRBD1. The V gene end was trimmed by 6 bases and the J gene end by 10 bases; junction bases not matched to a gene: 3. Germline V gene sequence: CDR1 KGHSH, CDR2 LQKENI. This CDR3 has 11 amino acids. CDR3 nucleotides: TGTGCCAGCTCTTCGGACAGGGGAGCTTTCTTT. Translated, it gives CASSSDRGAFF.

In this sample, this clone turned up a few times. The chain employs TRBV6-1 and TRBJ2-1; D perhaps matches TRBD2 (5 bases). This CDR3 is built from 14 residues. CDR1 is MNHNS, CDR2 SASEGT, per germline. V dropped 9 bases and J dropped 8 bases, with 20 bases sitting between them. The CDR3 here is CASTLDWAGYEQFF. DNA of the CDR3: TGTGCCAGTACACTAGATTGGGCTGGGTATGAGCAGTTCTTC.

The V call is TRBV2, the J call TRBJ2-7; the D gene is possibly TRBD1 (6 bases). The V end was cut by 3 bases, the J end by 0 bases, with 12 bases between. The CDR3 contains 15 residues. Germline V gene lookup returns CDR1 SNHLY and CDR2 FYNNEI. As DNA, the CDR3 is TGTGCCAGCAGTGATTGGCAGGGGAGCTCCTACGAGCAGTACTTC. Its protein is CASSDWQGSSYEQYF.

This chain joins TRBV7-9 and TRBJ2-3, with TRBD1 matching over 7 bases. The J segment lost 2 bases and the V segment lost 5 bases, leaving 7 bases of the junction unmatched. The germline V gene encodes CDR1 SEHNR and CDR2 FQNEAQ (reference sequence). The CDR3 consists of 15 residues. The CDR3 sequence is CASSLGTADTDTQYF. The DNA for the CDR3 is TGTGCCAGCAGCCTTGGGACAGCAGACACAGATACGCAGTATTTT.

This chain connects TRBV4-3 to TRBJ2-5, with D possibly TRBD1 on 5 matching bases. Deletions cut 3 bases from V and 4 bases from J, with 18 bases between. The length of the CDR3 is 16 residues. CDR1 is LGHNA and CDR2 is YSLEER in the germline V gene. CDR3 sequence (DNA): TGCGCCAGCAGCCACTCCAAGCTCTCTAGGGGAGAGACCCAGTACTTC. Translation gives CASSHSKLSRGETQYF.

The V and J genes are TRBV19 and TRBJ2-6; D unclear. The CDR3 loop spans 14 amino acids. The V gene lost 7 bases and the J gene lost 0 bases, with 7 bases spanning the gap. Per germline, CDR1 LNHDA and CDR2 SQIVND (reference sequence). The CDR3 reads CASKAPSGANVLTF. The CDR3 DNA follows: TGTGCCAGTAAAGCCCCCTCTGGGGCCAACGTCCTGACTTTC.

The chain employs TRBV7-6 and TRBJ1-2; D possibly corresponds to TRBD1 (5 bases). Germline loops: CDR1 SGHVS, CDR2 FNYEAQ. Trimming stripped 5 bases from V and 4 bases from J, with 17 bases between. This CDR3 spans 15 amino acids. The CDR3 coding sequence is TGTGCCAGCAGCCCCCGGACATTGGGGGGCTATGGCTACACCTTC. Protein sequence: CASSPRTLGGYGYTF.

The chain has TRBV7-9 and TRBJ2-7, with 12 bases identical to TRBD2. Germline trimming cut 5 bases from V and 7 bases from J; bases unmatched to any gene: 6. The V gene's germline CDR1 is SEHNR and CDR2 FQNEAQ (reference sequence). This CDR3 spans 14 amino acids. CDR3 sequence (DNA): TGTGCCAGCAGCCAAGGACTAGCGGGATGGGAGCAGTACTTC. Amino acid sequence: CASSQGLAGWEQYF.

The chain joins TRBV18 to TRBJ1-1, with D hard to call. The V end lost 0 bases, the J end lost 1 base, and 6 bases lay between the germline ends. Germline values: CDR1 KGHSH, CDR2 LQKENI. This CDR3 region has 14 residues. The CDR3 coding sequence is TGTGCCAGCTCACCACCCAGTAAGAACACTGAAGCTTTCTTT. Amino acids: CASSPPSKNTEAFF. Using reference TRBV18 and TRBJ1-1 for the parts outside the CDR3, the full variable domain is NAGVMQNPRHLVRRRGQEARLRCSPMKGHSHVYWYRQLPEEGLKFMVYLQKENIIDESGMPKERFSAEFPKEGPSILRIQQVVRGDSAAYFCASSPPSKNTEAFFGQGTRLTVV.